This T cell receptor beta chain was recovered during a study of sequential checkpoint blockade in melanoma (dated by TCRdb to the late 2010s). Notes on the research overall: Patients were assigned by 1:1 randomization to either first-line nivolumab followed by ipilimumab (arm A) or ipilimumab followed by nivolumab (arm B). Maintenance nivolumab came after each of the two trial sequences. What the research found in general, with its limitations: Larger, independent patient cohorts are needed to validate the response-prediction model that combines TCR metrics and mutation burden.

TCRbeta CDR3 regions were immunosequenced from genomic DNA with the immunoSEQ Assay. Genomic DNA was amplified by bias-controlled multiplex PCR before high-throughput sequencing. The original pipeline was this. To quantify the absolute abundance of each unique TCRbeta CDR3 region, the sequences were collapsed and filtered. Clonality, defined as 1 minus Pielou's evenness, was calculated using only productive rearrangements. A previously published method was used to identify clones with significantly greater frequencies in on-treatment samples than in baseline samples. TCRdb holds this immuneACCESS table with in-frame rearrangements only. Some clones are missing; in checked studies, unresolved V genes explain under half, and the rest has no known cause. Clone size and V and J calls were adopted from that table, with D and trimming inferred from the DNA. The sample includes roughly 10,000 clones, with 56% observed a single time. The ten top clones hold more than 15% of the sample.

A note on this clone: Which antigen it targets is not known. The sample holds no much larger clone one base away, and base qualities are not on file.

The treatment or condition label, read with the paper, signifies: randomized to nivolumab then ipilimumab (arm A) or the reverse (arm B). Prior DNA-damaging chemotherapy had not been received by any trial patient. A FACS Aria II flow cytometer was used to sort live CD3+CD8+ cells that were negative for CD19 and CD56 from thawed PBMCs. Samples were obtained from patients with melanoma enrolled in CheckMate 064, a randomized, open-label phase II trial of sequential checkpoint blockade. Peripheral blood mononuclear cells were collected by leukapheresis, purified using Ficoll-Paque, and frozen in human serum containing approximately 9.1% DMSO. Immediately after sorting, the purity of sorted blood CD3+CD8+ cells was verified to be >95%, after which DNA was extracted. The source was CD8+ T cells sorted from blood (inferred from file names), collected from a patient given nivolumab and ipilimumab in sequence. The TCR sequence derives from a human donor with melanoma.

The CDR3 region reads CASSFGQEPDQTNEKLFF. The bases read TGTGCCAGCAGTTTCGGACAGGAACCAGATCAGACTAATGAAAAACTGTTTTTT. The chain was built from TRBV28 and TRBJ1-4, with TRBD1 identical over 7 junction bases. CDR1 and CDR2 were assigned from the germline V gene as MDHEN and SYDVKM. The germline V and J ends show losses of 3 bases and 2 bases respectively, and no gene match explains 12 bases of the junction. The CDR3 has 18 amino acids, counting the end cysteine and phenylalanine. Just the 54-base CDR3 DNA is kept, in frame starting at base 1.